This TCR beta chain was obtained from a study of a mutant IDH1 vaccine in newly diagnosed glioma. Time point of the sample: week 35, safety follow-up. It was 300 ug of mutant IDH1 20-mer peptide that made up each vaccine dose, given with topical imiquimod. The vaccination schedule gave patients eight doses in weeks 1, 3, 5, 7, 11, 15, 19 and 23. About this clone: As yet, its antigen is unknown.

The table came from immunoSEQ multiplex PCR; TCRdb's copy has only in-frame clones and leaves some out. The repertoire holds 50,000 to 70,000 clones, 74% seen once, with roughly 5% in the top ten. Germline CDR1 and CDR2: SQVTM and ANQGSEA. Trimming pared 0 bases from V and 4 bases from J, leaving 9 bases between. The CDR3 covers 13 residues. This specimen consisted of PBMCs, obtained from a glioma patient whose treatment included an IDH1 peptide vaccine. The clonotype comes from a man aged 50 to 60 with glioma. The rearrangement uses TRBV29-1 and TRBJ1-2; D gene uncertain. The CDR3 nucleotides are TGCAGCGTTGAAGATCGGAGCTTCTATGGCTACACCTTC. It translates to CSVEDRSFYGYTF.